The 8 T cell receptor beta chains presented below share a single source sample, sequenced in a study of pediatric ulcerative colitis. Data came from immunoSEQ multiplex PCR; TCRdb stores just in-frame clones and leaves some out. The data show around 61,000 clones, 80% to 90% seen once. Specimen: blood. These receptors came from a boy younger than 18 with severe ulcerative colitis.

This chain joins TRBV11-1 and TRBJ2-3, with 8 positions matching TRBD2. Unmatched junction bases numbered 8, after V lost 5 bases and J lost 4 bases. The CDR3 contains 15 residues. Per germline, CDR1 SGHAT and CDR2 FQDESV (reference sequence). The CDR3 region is CASSGRTSSADTQYF. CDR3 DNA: TGTGCCAGCAGCGGCCGGACTAGCAGCGCAGATACGCAGTATTTT.

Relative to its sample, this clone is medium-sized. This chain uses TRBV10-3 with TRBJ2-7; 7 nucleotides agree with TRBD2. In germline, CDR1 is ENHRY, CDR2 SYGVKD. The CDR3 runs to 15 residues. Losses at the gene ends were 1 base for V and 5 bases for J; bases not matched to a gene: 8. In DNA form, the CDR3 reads TGTGCCATCAGTGAGTTCACTAGCGTTTTCCACGAGCAGTACTTC. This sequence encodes CAISEFTSVFHEQYF.

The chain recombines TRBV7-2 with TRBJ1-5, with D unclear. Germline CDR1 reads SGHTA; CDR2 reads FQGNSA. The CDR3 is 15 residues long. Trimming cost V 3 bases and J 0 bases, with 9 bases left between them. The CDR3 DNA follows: TGTGCCAGCAGCTTTCAGGCAATTAGCAATCAGCCCCAGCATTTT. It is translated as CASSFQAISNQPQHF.

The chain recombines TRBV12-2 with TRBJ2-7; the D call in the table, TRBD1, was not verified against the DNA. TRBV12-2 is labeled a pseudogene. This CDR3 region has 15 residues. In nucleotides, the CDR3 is TGTGCAAGTCATACCGGACAGGTCGGACTGAACGAGCAGTACTTC. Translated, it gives CASHTGQVGLNEQYF.

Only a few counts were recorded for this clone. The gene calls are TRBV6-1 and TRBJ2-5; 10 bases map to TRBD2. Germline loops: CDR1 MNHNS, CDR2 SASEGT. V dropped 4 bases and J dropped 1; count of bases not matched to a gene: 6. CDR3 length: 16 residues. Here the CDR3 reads CASSVVTSGTQETQYF. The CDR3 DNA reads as TGTGCCAGCAGTGTAGTAACTAGCGGGACCCAAGAGACCCAGTACTTC.

CDR3 sequence: CASSLGRGAGGYTF. CDR3 sequence (DNA): TGTGCCAGCAGCCTAGGCAGGGGCGCGGGTGGCTACACCTTC. This sequence joins TRBV6-1 and TRBJ1-2; a possible D gene is TRBD1 (6 bases). Germline V gives CDR1 MNHNS, CDR2 SASEGT. The CDR3 spans 14 residues. V lost 6 bases and J lost 7, with 18 bases in between.

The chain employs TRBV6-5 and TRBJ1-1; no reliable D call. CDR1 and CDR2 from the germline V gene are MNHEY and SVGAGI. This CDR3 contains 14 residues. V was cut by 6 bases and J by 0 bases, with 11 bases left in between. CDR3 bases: TGTGCCAGCAGCCGCTTCGGAATGAACACTGAAGCTTTCTTT. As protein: CASSRFGMNTEAFF.

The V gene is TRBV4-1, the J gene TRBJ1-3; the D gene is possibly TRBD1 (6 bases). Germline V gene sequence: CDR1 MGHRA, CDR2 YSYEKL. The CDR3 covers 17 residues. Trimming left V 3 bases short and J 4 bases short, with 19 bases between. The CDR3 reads CASSHPRAGDIGNTIYF. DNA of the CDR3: TGCGCCAGCAGCCACCCGAGGGCAGGGGATATCGGAAACACCATATATTTT.